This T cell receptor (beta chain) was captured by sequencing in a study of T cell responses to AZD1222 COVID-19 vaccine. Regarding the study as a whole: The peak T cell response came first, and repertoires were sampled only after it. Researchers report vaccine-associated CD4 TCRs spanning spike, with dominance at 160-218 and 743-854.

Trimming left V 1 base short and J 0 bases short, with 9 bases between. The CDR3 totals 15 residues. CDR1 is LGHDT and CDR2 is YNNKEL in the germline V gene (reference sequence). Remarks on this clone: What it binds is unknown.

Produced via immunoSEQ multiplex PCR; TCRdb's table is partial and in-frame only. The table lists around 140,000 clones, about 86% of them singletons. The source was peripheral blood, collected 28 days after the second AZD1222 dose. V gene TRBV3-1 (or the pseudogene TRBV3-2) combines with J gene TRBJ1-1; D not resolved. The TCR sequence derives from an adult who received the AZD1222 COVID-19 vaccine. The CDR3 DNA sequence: TGTGCCAGCAGCCAAGCCCCAACTATGAACACTGAAGCTTTCTTT. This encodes CASSQAPTMNTEAFF.